This TCR beta chain was observed in a study of CD8 T cells in Susac syndrome. Random hexamers primed reverse transcription of about 0.45 to 1 ug RNA. TCRdb processed the immunoSEQ multiplex PCR reads anew with MiXCR; each CDR3 protein has one entry. The table has about 210,000 distinct CDR3 sequences, around 96% seen once. Trimming at V came to 5 bases and at J to 3 bases, leaving 8 bases not matched to a gene. The CDR3 sequence is 16 residues long. Germline V gene data show CDR1 as SEHNR and CDR2 as FQNEAQ (reference sequence). This TCR came from a human donor with multiple sclerosis. The gene calls are TRBV7-9 and TRBJ2-2; 8 bases match TRBD2. The source material was CD4+ T cells from PBMCs. The CDR3 loop is CASSARLAFYTGELFF. The CDR3 DNA is TGTGCCAGCAGCGCGAGACTAGCGTTTTACACCGGGGAGCTGTTTTTT.